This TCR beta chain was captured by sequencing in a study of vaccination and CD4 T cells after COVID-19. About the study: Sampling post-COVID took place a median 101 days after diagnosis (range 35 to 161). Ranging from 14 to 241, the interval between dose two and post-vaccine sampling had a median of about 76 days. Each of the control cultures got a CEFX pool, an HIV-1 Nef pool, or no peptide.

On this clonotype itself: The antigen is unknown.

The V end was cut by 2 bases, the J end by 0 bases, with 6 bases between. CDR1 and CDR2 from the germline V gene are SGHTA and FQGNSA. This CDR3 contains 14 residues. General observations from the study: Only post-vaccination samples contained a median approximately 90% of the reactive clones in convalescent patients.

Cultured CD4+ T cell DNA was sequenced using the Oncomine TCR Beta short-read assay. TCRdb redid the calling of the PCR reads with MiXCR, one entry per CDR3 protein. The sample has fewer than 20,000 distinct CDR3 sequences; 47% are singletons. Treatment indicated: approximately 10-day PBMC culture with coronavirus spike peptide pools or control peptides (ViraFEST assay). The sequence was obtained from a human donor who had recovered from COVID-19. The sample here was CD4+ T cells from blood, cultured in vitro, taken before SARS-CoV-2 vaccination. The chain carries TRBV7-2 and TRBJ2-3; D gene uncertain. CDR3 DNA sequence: TGTGCCAGCAGCTTATCACACAGCACAGATACGCAGTATTTT. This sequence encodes CASSLSHSTDTQYF.